A selection of T cell receptor beta chains follows, all from one sample in a study of T cell responses to AZD1222 COVID-19 vaccine. Assay used: immunoSEQ multiplex PCR; TCRdb lists only in-frame clones, some missing. The sample shows 90,000 to 120,000 clones, approximately 86% of them seen only once. The specimen comprised peripheral blood, sampled on day 0 of AZD1222 vaccination. These TCRs come from an adult in good health. The CDR3 runs from the conserved cysteine through the conserved F or W.

cdr3_length j_call v_call cdr3_aa
14 TRBJ2-3 TRBV6-5 CASRGSGRTDTQYF
15 TRBJ1-2 TRBV7-3 CASSLSRQGANGYTF
15 TRBJ1-4 TRBV19 CASSLARGPNEKLFF
19 TRBJ2-1 TRBV7-2 CASSLLPGTGLGSYNEQFF
15 TRBJ1-1 TRBV11-3 CASSLTDRVGTEAFF
14 TRBJ2-7 TRBV27 CASSLSGGLNEQYF
14 TRBJ1-5 TRBV7-2 CASSSPVANQPQHF
17 TRBJ1-1 TRBV19 CASSTRDRGRRNTEAFF
15 TRBJ1-1 TRBV2 CASRDRGVMNTEAFF
17 TRBJ1-5 TRBV5-1 CASSSGLTGAGNQPQHF
13 TRBJ2-3 TRBV6-4 CASSEQASDTQYF
16 TRBJ1-2 TRBV13 CASSLVWPGVDDGYTF
10 TRBJ1-2 TRBV19 CASRGWGYTF
14 TRBJ1-5 TRBV6-2/TRBV6-3 CASSRAKGRQPQHF
12 TRBJ2-3 TRBV7-9 CASSFLTDTQYF
16 TRBJ1-1 TRBV6-2/TRBV6-3 CASSYGRVIPNTEAFF
15 TRBJ1-5 TRBV28 CASSLRITVHQPQHF
17 TRBJ1-2 TRBV7-2 CASSEPGQGFYTTGYTF
15 TRBJ2-3 TRBV9 CASSVGVGTTDTQYF
12 TRBJ2-2 TRBV7-3 CASSLWTGELFF
14 TRBJ1-6 TRBV27 CASSLSGDNSPLHF
16 TRBJ1-2 TRBV4-3 CASSLRDRDGFYGYTF
14 TRBJ1-3 TRBV27 CASSLTYSGNTIYF
12 TRBJ1-1 TRBV2 CASRWGNTEAFF
14 TRBJ2-3 TRBV3-1/TRBV3-2 CASSRQGNTDTQYF
14 TRBJ2-1 TRBV5-1 CASSPGTGRSEQFF
14 TRBJ2-1 TRBV29-1 CSVVTSGPGNEQFF
19 TRBJ1-2 TRBV24-1 CATSDSSGTGSSTYYGYTF
14 TRBJ1-1 TRBV28 CASSLTVGNTEAFF
15 TRBJ2-2 TRBV4-2 CASSPSGLPAGELFF
18 TRBJ2-1 TRBV6-2/TRBV6-3 CASSWGQGTHFLLDEQFF
13 TRBJ1-6 TRBV19 CASSRRLHSPLHF
14 TRBJ2-3 TRBV6-5 CASTVGALGDTQYF
15 TRBJ1-1 TRBV5-1 CASSLGGQGTTEAFF
13 TRBJ1-4 TRBV5-1 CASSPGTNEKLFF
15 TRBJ2-7 TRBV5-6 CASSTGTGLSYEQYF
15 TRBJ2-2 TRBV7-9 CASSLGAGNTGELFF
13 TRBJ1-5 TRBV9 CASSAAGGGPQHF
14 TRBJ1-1 TRBV5-4 CASSSPGLNLGAFF